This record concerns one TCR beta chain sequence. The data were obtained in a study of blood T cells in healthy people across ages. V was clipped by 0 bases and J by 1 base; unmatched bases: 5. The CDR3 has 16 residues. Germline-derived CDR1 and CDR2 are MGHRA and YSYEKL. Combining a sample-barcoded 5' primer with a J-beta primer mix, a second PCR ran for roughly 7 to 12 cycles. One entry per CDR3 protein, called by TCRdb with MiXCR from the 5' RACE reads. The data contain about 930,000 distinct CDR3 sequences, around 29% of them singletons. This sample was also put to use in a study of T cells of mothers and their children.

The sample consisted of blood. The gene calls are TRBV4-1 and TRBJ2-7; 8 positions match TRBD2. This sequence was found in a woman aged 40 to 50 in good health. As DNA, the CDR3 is TGCGCCAGCAGCCAAGATCAGACTAGCGAATCCTACGAGCAGTACGTC. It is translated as CASSQDQTSESYEQYV.